A selection of T cell receptor beta chains follows, all from one sample in a study of cytotoxic CD8 clonotypes in ibrutinib-treated CLL. The protocol was immunoSEQ multiplex PCR, while the TCRdb copy is restricted to in-frame clones and leaves out a portion. The sample contains 17,000 or so clones, approximately 61% of which appear only once. Sequenced here: PBMCs, sampled after 12 months of ibrutinib treatment. The receptors shown here come from a human donor with chronic lymphocytic leukemia. Each CDR3 is given with its conserved first and last residue. The order of the fields is clone size, J gene, V gene, D gene, CDR3 protein, CDR3 DNA. The D gene is left open where the match is weak. Clone sizes are given selectively: once, few, many, or a class where the clone is expanded.

few,TRBJ2-7,TRBV10-3,TRBD1,CAISEGQGAYEQYF,TGTGCCATCAGTGAAGGACAGGGGGCCTACGAGCAGTACTTC
few,TRBJ2-7,TRBV5-1,NA,CASSLASDEYEQYF,TGCGCCAGCAGCTTGGCGTCTGACGAGTACGAGCAGTACTTC
NA,TRBJ2-2,TRBV6-1,NA,CASSEDGGFGELFF,TGTGCCAGCAGTGAAGACGGAGGGTTCGGGGAGCTGTTTTTT
once,TRBJ1-5,TRBV7-9,TRBD1,CASSHGTGDNQPQHF,TGTGCCAGCAGCCACGGGACAGGGGACAATCAGCCCCAGCATTTT
NA,TRBJ2-7,TRBV5-1,NA,CASSGMSSYEQYF,TGCGCCAGCAGCGGAATGAGCTCCTACGAGCAGTACTTC
NA,TRBJ2-4,TRBV6-6,NA,CASTRENIQYF,TGTGCCAGCACCAGGGAAAACATTCAGTACTTC
NA,TRBJ2-1,TRBV6-5,TRBD2,CASSSSGSTYNEQFF,TGTGCCAGCAGTTCTAGCGGGAGCACCTACAATGAGCAGTTCTTC
NA,TRBJ2-7,TRBV10-3,TRBD1,CAIEGAGQYEQYF,TGTGCCATCGAGGGGGCAGGGCAATACGAGCAGTACTTC
NA,TRBJ1-2,TRBV9,NA,CASSVFEGADYGYTF,TGTGCCAGCAGCGTATTTGAGGGTGCGGACTATGGCTACACCTTC
once,TRBJ1-1,TRBV2,NA,CASIRRGVGTEAFF,TGTGCCAGCATTCGAAGGGGTGTTGGCACTGAAGCTTTCTTT
few,TRBJ1-5,TRBV19,NA,CASSITGNQPQHF,TGTGCCAGTAGTATTACGGGCAATCAGCCCCAGCATTTT
NA,TRBJ2-1,TRBV11-3,TRBD1,CASSRTGNEQFF,TGTGCCAGCAGCAGGACAGGGAATGAGCAGTTCTTC
NA,TRBJ2-5,TRBV29-1,NA,CSVDSLGETQYF,TGCAGCGTTGACTCCCTCGGGGAGACCCAGTACTTC
once,TRBJ1-2,TRBV4-1,NA,CASSQDGPGLYGYTF,TGCGCCAGCAGCCAAGATGGTCCAGGGCTCTATGGCTACACCTTC
NA,TRBJ1-5,TRBV19,TRBD1,CASSRDRERDQPQHF,TGTGCCAGTAGCCGGGACAGGGAAAGGGATCAGCCCCAGCATTTT
NA,TRBJ2-1,TRBV5-1,TRBD1,CASSAGQGVGEQFF,TGCGCCAGCAGCGCGGGACAGGGGGTAGGGGAGCAGTTCTTC
NA,TRBJ2-5,TRBV19,TRBD2,CASSRGTSGRSETQYF,TGTGCCAGTAGTCGAGGGACTAGCGGGAGATCGGAGACCCAGTACTTC
NA,TRBJ2-1,TRBV7-3,TRBD2,CASSVSSGINEQFF,TGTGCCAGCAGCGTATCTAGCGGGATCAATGAGCAGTTCTTC
NA,TRBJ1-2,TRBV29-1,NA,CSANRVGYGYTF,TGCAGCGCGAACAGGGTGGGCTATGGCTACACCTTC
NA,TRBJ2-1,TRBV2,TRBD1,CASSTGTGTYNEQFF,TGTGCCAGCAGTACCGGGACAGGCACCTACAATGAGCAGTTCTTC
NA,TRBJ2-1,TRBV2,TRBD1,CASKQGTASSYNEQFF,TGTGCCAGCAAACAAGGGACAGCCAGCTCCTACAATGAGCAGTTCTTC
NA,TRBJ2-7,TRBV5-1,TRBD2,CASSLALAGTYEQYF,TGCGCCAGCAGCTTGGCACTAGCGGGGACGTACGAGCAGTACTTC
hyperexpanded,TRBJ2-6,TRBV19,TRBD2,CASSNSGLAAYSGANVLTF,TGTGCCAGTAGTAACTCCGGACTAGCGGCATACTCTGGGGCCAACGTCCTGACTTTC
once,TRBJ2-7,TRBV7-6,NA,CASSIGLAYEQYF,TGTGCCAGCAGTATAGGGTTGGCCTACGAGCAGTACTTC
NA,TRBJ2-7,TRBV28,NA,CASSLEAFEQYF,TGTGCCAGCAGTTTGGAGGCTTTTGAGCAGTACTTC
NA,TRBJ2-7,TRBV18,TRBD2,CASSPKREGRNEQYF,TGTGCCAGCTCACCGAAGCGGGAAGGGAGGAACGAGCAGTACTTC
NA,TRBJ2-1,TRBV10-3,NA,CASSRAENSYNEQFF,TGTGCCAGCAGTCGAGCGGAAAACTCCTACAATGAGCAGTTCTTC
NA,TRBJ2-1,TRBV7-3,NA,CASSRAPWNEQFF,TGTGCCAGCAGTCGGGCCCCGTGGAATGAGCAGTTCTTC
NA,TRBJ2-3,TRBV6-5,TRBD2,CASRLAGVGTDTQYF,TGTGCCAGCCGACTAGCGGGAGTCGGCACAGATACGCAGTATTTT
NA,TRBJ1-5,TRBV19,NA,CASSTDQNQPQHF,TGTGCCAGTAGTACAGACCAGAATCAGCCCCAGCATTTT
NA,TRBJ2-2,TRBV2,NA,CASTYTGELFF,TGTGCCAGCACTTACACCGGGGAGCTGTTTTTT